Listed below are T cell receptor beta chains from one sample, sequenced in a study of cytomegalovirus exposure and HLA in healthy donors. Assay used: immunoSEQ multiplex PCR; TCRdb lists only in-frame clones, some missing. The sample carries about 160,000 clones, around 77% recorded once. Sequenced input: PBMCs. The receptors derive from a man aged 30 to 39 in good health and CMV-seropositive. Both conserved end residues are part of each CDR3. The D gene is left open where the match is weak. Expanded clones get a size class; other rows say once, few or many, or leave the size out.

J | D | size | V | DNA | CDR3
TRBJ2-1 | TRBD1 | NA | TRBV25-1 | TGTGCCAGCAGTATTAGGGACAGGGTCCACAATGAGCAGTTCTTC | CASSIRDRVHNEQFF
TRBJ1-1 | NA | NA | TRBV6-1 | TGTGCCAGCAGTGTTCGGTCACTTGAAGCTTTCTTT | CASSVRSLEAFF
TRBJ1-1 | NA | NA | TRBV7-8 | TGTGCCAGCAGCTTAAGCAGGGTTGTGAACACTGAAGCTTTCTTT | CASSLSRVVNTEAFF
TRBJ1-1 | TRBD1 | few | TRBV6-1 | TGTGCCAGCAGTGAATGGGACAGCGCCAGGACTGAAGCTTTCTTT | CASSEWDSARTEAFF
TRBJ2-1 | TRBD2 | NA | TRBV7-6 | TGTGCCAGCAGCCGCCTCGGGGGGGCGGAGTTCTTC | CASSRLGGAEFF
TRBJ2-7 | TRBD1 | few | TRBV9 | TGTGCCAGCAGCGTAGAGGAGACAGGGGCCTACGAGCAGTACTTC | CASSVEETGAYEQYF
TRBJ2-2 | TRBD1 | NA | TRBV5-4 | TGTGCCAGCAGCTTTGACAGGGGGCGCATCGCCGGGGAGCTGTTTTTT | CASSFDRGRIAGELFF
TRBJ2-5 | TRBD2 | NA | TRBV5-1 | TGCGCCAGCAGCTTGATGAGCGGGGGGGCCGGAGAGACCCAGTACTTC | CASSLMSGGAGETQYF
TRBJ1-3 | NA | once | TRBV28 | TGTGCCAGCAGTTTACAGGCAGGCTCTGGAAACACCATATATTTT | CASSLQAGSGNTIYF
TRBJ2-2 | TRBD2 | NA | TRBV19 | TGTGCCAGGGGAGGGTTGCACACCGGGGAGCTGTTTTTT | CARGGLHTGELFF
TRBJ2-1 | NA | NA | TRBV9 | TGTGCCAGCAGCTTCGGGACTTCCCGGTGGGGCAATGAGCAGTTCTTC | CASSFGTSRWGNEQFF
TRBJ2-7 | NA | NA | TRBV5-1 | TGCGCCAGCAGCTCATCTGGGGGGGCGCTTTACGAGCAGTACTTC | CASSSSGGALYEQYF
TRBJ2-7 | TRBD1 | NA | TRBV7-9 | TGTGCCAGCAGCTTAGTTGAGACAGGGGCCCTCGAGTACTTC | CASSLVETGALEYF
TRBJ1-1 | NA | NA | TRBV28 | TGTGCCAGCAGTTTATGGGTCACAGCGAACACTGAAGCTTTCTTT | CASSLWVTANTEAFF
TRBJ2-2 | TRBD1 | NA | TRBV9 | TGTGCCAGCGACAGGGGAATTTTCACCGGGGAGCTGTTTTTT | CASDRGIFTGELFF
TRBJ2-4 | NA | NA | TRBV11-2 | TGTGCCAGCAGCTCCAGACTAGCCAAAAACATTCAGTACTTC | CASSSRLAKNIQYF
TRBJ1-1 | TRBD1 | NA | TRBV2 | TGTGCCAGCAGAGGGGACAGTAACACTGAAGCTTTCTTT | CASRGDSNTEAFF
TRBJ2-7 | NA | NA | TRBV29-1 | TGCAGCGTTGACGGCGGTCTCGGGTACGAGCAGTACTTC | CSVDGGLGYEQYF
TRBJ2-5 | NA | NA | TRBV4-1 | TGCGCCAGCAGCAAAGTCGGAGGGGGCGGCTCAGAGACCCAGTACTTC | CASSKVGGGGSETQYF
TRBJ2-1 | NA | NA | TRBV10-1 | TGCGCCAGCAGTGAGTCGCGATTTTTCTCCTACAATGAGCAGTTCTTC | CASSESRFFSYNEQFF
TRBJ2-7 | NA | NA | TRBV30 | TGTGCCTGGAGTGACCTGACAGTAGGCGTCTCCGAGCAGTACTTC | CAWSDLTVGVSEQYF
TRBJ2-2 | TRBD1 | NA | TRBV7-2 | TGTGCCAGCAGCCCCCAGGGGGCAGGGTGGACCGGGGAGCTGTTTTTT | CASSPQGAGWTGELFF
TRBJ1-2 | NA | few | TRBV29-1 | TGCAGCGTTGAATTGCAGGGCCTCTATGGCTACACCTTC | CSVELQGLYGYTF